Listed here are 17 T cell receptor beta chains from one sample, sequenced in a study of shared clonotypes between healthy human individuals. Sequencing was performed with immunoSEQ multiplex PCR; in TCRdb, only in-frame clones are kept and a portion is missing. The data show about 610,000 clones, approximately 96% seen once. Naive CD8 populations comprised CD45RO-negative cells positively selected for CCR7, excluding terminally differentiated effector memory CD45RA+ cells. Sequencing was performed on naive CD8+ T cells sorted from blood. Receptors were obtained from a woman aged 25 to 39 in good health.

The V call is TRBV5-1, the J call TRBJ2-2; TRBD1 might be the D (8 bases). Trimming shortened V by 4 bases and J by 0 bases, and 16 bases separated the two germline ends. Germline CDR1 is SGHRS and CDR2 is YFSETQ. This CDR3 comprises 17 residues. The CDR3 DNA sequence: TGCGCCAGCAGCGAGGACAGGGAGGGATCGAACACCGGGGAGCTGTTTTTT. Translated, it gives CASSEDREGSNTGELFF.

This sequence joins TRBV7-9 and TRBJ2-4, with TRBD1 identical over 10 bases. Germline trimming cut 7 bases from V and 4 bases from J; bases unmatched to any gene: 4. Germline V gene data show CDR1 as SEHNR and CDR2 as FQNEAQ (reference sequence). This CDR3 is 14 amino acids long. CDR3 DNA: TGTGCCAGCACCAGACAGGGGGCTAAAAACATTCAGTACTTC. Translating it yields CASTRQGAKNIQYF. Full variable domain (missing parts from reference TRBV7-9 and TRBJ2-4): DTGVSQNPRHKITKRGQNVTFRCDPISEHNRLYWYRQTLGQGPEFLTYFQNEAQLEKSRLLSDRFSAERPKGSFSTLEIQRTEQGDSAMYLCASTRQGAKNIQYFGAGTRLSVL.

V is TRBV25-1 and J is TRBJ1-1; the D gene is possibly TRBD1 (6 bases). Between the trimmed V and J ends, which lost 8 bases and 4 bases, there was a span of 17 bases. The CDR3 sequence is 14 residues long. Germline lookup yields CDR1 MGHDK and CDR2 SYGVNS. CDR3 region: CASGGAGWATEAFF. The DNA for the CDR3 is TGTGCCAGCGGGGGGGCAGGGTGGGCCACTGAAGCTTTCTTT.

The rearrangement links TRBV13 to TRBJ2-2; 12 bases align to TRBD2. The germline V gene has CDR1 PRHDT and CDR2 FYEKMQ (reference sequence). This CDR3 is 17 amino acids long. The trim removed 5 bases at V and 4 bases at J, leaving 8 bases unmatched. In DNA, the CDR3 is TGTGCCAGCAGCCGCCTAGCGGGAGGGCTTCTCACCGGGGAGCTGTTTTTT. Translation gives CASSRLAGGLLTGELFF.

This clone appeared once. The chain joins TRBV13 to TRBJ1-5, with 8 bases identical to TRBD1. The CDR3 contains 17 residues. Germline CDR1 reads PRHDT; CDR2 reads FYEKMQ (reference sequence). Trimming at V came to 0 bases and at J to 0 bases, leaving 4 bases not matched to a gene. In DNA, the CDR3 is TGTGCCAGCAGCTTAGGCCAGGGGGCGGGTAGCAATCAGCCCCAGCATTTT. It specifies CASSLGQGAGSNQPQHF.

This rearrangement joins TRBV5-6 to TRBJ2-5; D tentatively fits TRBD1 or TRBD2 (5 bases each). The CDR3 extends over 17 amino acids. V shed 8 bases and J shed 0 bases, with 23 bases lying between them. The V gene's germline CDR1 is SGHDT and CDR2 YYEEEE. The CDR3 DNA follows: TGTGCCAGTACGCACGATCAGCACCAGGGACACCAAGAGACCCAGTACTTC. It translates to CASTHDQHQGHQETQYF. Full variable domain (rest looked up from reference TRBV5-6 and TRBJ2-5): DAGVTQSPTHLIKTRGQQVTLRCSPKSGHDTVSWYQQALGQGPQFIFQYYEEEERQRGNFPDRFSGHQFPNYSSELNVNALLLGDSALYLCASTHDQHQGHQETQYFGPGTRLLVL.

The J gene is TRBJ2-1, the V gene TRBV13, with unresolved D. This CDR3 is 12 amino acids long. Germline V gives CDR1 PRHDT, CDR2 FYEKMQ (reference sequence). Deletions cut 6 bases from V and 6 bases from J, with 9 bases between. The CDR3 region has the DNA TGTGCCAGCAGTGACCGGGCCAATGAGCAGTTCTTC. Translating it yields CASSDRANEQFF. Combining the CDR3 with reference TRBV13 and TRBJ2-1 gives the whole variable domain AAGVIQSPRHLIKEKRETATLKCYPIPRHDTVYWYQQGPGQDPQFLISFYEKMQSDKGSIPDRFSAQQFSDYHSELNMSSLELGDSALYFCASSDRANEQFFGPGTRLTVL.

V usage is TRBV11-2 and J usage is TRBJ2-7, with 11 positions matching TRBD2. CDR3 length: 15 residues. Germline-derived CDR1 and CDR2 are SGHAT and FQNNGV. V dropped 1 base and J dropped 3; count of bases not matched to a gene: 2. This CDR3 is CASSLGLAGSYEQYF. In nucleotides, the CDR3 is TGTGCCAGCAGCTTAGGACTAGCGGGAAGCTACGAGCAGTACTTC.

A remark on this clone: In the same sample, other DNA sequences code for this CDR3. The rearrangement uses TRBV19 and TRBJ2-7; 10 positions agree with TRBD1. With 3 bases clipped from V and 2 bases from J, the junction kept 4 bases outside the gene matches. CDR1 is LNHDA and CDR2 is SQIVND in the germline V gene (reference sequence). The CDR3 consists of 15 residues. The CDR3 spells CASSIGGQGAYEQYF. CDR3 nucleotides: TGTGCCAGTAGTATTGGTGGACAGGGGGCCTACGAGCAGTACTTC.

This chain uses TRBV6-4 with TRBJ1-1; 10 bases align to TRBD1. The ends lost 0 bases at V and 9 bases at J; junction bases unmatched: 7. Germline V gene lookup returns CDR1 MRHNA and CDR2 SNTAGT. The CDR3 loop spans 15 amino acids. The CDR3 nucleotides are TGTGCCAGCAGTGACTCGACTCCGGGACAGGGGCAAGCTTTCTTT. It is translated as CASSDSTPGQGQAFF.

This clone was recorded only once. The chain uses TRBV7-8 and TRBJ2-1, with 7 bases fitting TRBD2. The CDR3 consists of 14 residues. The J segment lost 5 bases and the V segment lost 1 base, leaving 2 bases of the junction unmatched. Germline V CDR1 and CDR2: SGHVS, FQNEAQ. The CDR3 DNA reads TGTGCCAGCAGCTTAGGGCGGGGGAACAATGAGCAGTTCTTC. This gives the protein CASSLGRGNNEQFF.

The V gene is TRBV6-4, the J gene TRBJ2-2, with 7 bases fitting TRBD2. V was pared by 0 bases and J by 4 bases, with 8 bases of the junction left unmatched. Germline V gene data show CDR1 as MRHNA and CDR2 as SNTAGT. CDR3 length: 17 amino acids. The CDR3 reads CASSDSLYGRGTGELFF. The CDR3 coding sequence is TGTGCCAGCAGTGACTCCCTTTATGGGAGGGGCACCGGGGAGCTGTTTTTT.

CDR3: CASSTESGRFSDTQYF. The CDR3 DNA is TGTGCCAGCAGTACTGAGAGCGGGAGATTCTCAGATACGCAGTATTTT. This rearrangement joins TRBV2 to TRBJ2-3; 8 nucleotides align to TRBD2. V lost 5 bases, J lost 4 bases, and 11 bases stayed unmatched. The CDR3 length is 16 residues. Germline CDR1 is SNHLY and CDR2 is FYNNEI. The full variable domain, completed using reference TRBV2 and TRBJ2-3, is EPEVTQTPSHQVTQMGQEVILRCVPISNHLYFYWYRQILGQKVEFLVSFYNNEISEKSEIFDDQFSVERPDGSNFTLKIRSTKLEDSAMYFCASSTESGRFSDTQYFGPGTRLTVL.

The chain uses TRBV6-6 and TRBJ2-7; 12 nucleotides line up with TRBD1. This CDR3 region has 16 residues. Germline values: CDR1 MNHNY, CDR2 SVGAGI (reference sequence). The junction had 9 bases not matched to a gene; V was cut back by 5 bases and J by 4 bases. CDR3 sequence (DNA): TGTGCCAGCAGTGTACTACGGGGACAGGGGGCGTACGAGCAGTACTTC. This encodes CASSVLRGQGAYEQYF.

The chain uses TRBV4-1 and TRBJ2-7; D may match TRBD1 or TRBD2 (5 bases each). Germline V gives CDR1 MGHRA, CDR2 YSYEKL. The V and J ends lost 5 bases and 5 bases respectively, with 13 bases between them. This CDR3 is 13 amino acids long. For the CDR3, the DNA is TGCGCCAGCAGCAATGTACGGGGCCACGAGCAGTACTTC. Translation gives CASSNVRGHEQYF.

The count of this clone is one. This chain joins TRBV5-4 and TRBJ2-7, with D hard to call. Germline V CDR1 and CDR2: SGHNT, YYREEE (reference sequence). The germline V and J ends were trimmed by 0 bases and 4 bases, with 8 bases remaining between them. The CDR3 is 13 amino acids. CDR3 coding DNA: TGTGCCAGCAGCTTGGACTCGGGTTACGAGCAGTACTTC. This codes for CASSLDSGYEQYF.

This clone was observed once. CDR3 protein: CASSPTSGNYEQYF. CDR3 DNA sequence: TGTGCCAGCAGCCCTACTAGCGGGAACTACGAGCAGTACTTC. The chain joins TRBV11-2 to TRBJ2-7, with 10 bases fitting TRBD2. The germline gives CDR1 SGHAT, CDR2 FQNNGV. The J segment lost 3 bases and the V segment lost 5 bases, leaving 4 bases of the junction unmatched. The length of the CDR3 is 14 residues.